The 10 T cell receptor beta chains listed next were all sequenced from one sample in a study of CD8+ T cells in alopecia areata. Treatment: oral pan-JAK inhibitor, 5-10 mg twice daily. RNA, once extracted, was reverse transcribed into cDNA for use as the sequencing template. Assay: immunoSEQ multiplex PCR; the TCRdb copy retains only in-frame clones and omits some. The table lists over 100,000 clones, 50% to 55% of them singletons. This sample comprised CD4+ T cells sorted from blood, obtained at week 4, from a patient treated with tofacitinib. The receptors come from a human donor with alopecia areata.

This clone has only a few counts. V and J are TRBV2 and TRBJ2-3; D is ambiguous. Trimming stripped 8 bases from V and 1 base from J, with 13 bases between. This CDR3 is 14 amino acids long. Germline V gene data show CDR1 as SNHLY and CDR2 as FYNNEI. The CDR3 DNA is TGTGCCAGCCGACGGGTAGGAGGCACAGATACGCAGTATTTT. This sequence encodes CASRRVGGTDTQYF.

This clone has a handful of counts. J is TRBJ2-2 and V is TRBV29-1; weak D call: TRBD1 (6 bases). The CDR3 spans 13 residues. The ends were cut back, 3 bases at V and 1 base at J, with 6 bases in the middle. The germline V gene encodes CDR1 SQVTM and CDR2 ANQGSEA. In DNA form, the CDR3 reads TGCAGCGTTGACAGGGGGAACACCGGGGAGCTGTTTTTT. Residues: CSVDRGNTGELFF.

This chain connects TRBV9 to TRBJ2-6; 7 bases fit TRBD1. Germline trimming cut 3 bases from V and 2 bases from J; bases unmatched to any gene: 8. The germline V gene encodes CDR1 SGDLS and CDR2 YYNGEE. This CDR3 spans 17 amino acids. The CDR3 sequence: CASSDTTQGAGANVLTF. CDR3 bases: TGTGCCAGCAGCGACACAACTCAGGGGGCTGGGGCCAACGTCCTGACTTTC.

This chain uses TRBV30 with TRBJ2-7; the D gene could be TRBD1 or TRBD2 (5 bases each). Trimming pared 0 bases from V and 2 bases from J, leaving 14 bases between. The length of the CDR3 is 15 residues. Germline V gives CDR1 GTSNPN, CDR2 SVGIG (reference sequence). CDR3 loop: CAWSVGDPGTYEQYF. The CDR3 DNA is TGTGCCTGGAGTGTAGGGGACCCTGGTACCTACGAGCAGTACTTC.

The chain employs TRBV15 and TRBJ2-5, with D perhaps TRBD1 (5 bases). The CDR3 is 12 residues long. Deletions cut 4 bases from V and 5 bases from J, with 8 bases between. CDR1 and CDR2 (germline): LNHNV, YYDKDF (reference sequence). In DNA, the CDR3 is TGTGCCACCAGCAAGGCAGGGGAGACCCAGTACTTC. Translating it yields CATSKAGETQYF.

V is TRBV29-1 and J is TRBJ1-1; 10 bases line up with TRBD1. CDR1 SQVTM and CDR2 ANQGSEA come from the germline V gene. The CDR3 totals 14 residues. V was pared by 2 bases and J by 11 bases, with 11 bases of the junction left unmatched. Here the CDR3 reads CSVESKLGTGAAFF. DNA for the CDR3: TGCAGCGTTGAATCTAAACTCGGGACAGGGGCCGCTTTCTTT.

Note on this clone: This sample includes further DNA sequences coding for the same CDR3. This rearrangement joins TRBV29-1 to TRBJ2-7, with TRBD1 matching 9 bases. After removal of 7 bases from V and 4 bases from J, the junction contained 5 bases not matched to a gene. This CDR3 region has 12 residues. Germline loops: CDR1 SQVTM, CDR2 ANQGSEA. This CDR3 reads CSAGTGRYEQYF. CDR3 bases: TGCAGCGCCGGGACAGGGAGGTACGAGCAGTACTTC.

The chain is built from TRBV4-1 and TRBJ2-7; TRBD2 aligns across 9 bases. Germline CDR1 MGHRA, CDR2 YSYEKL. The CDR3 consists of 14 residues. V was clipped by 2 bases and J by 5 bases; unmatched bases: 4. CDR3 bases: TGCGCCAGCAGCCAACCGGTAGCGGGGGACGAGCAGTACTTC. The encoded protein is CASSQPVAGDEQYF.

The CDR3 coding sequence is TGCGCCAGCAGTCAGGACTCGTACCAGTTCTTC. Translation gives CASSQDSYQFF. This chain uses TRBV4-1 with TRBJ2-1; D is possibly TRBD2 (5 bases). The germline CDR1 and CDR2 sequences are MGHRA and YSYEKL. This CDR3 has 11 residues. The ends were cut back, 6 bases at V and 13 bases at J, with 13 bases in the middle.

The J gene is TRBJ1-2, the V gene TRBV28, with 9 bases fitting TRBD1. This CDR3 comprises 13 residues. Germline trimming cut 7 bases from V and 5 bases from J; bases unmatched to any gene: 5. Germline loops: CDR1 MDHEN, CDR2 SYDVKM. CDR3: CASTVTGGYGYTF. The CDR3 region has the DNA TGTGCCAGCACCGTGACAGGGGGGTATGGCTACACCTTC.